Below are 28 T cell receptor beta chains sequenced from a single sample in a study of shared clonotypes between healthy human individuals. Clones were read by immunoSEQ multiplex PCR, and TCRdb kept only the in-frame ones, dropping some. The repertoire holds about 650,000 clones, with 95% to 96% as singletons. Terminally differentiated effector memory CD45RA+ cells were excluded from the naive CD8 cells, which were CD45RO-negative and positively selected for CCR7. Source material: naive CD8+ T cells sorted from blood. The receptor source for this set is a woman in her 30s in good health.

This chain joins TRBV10-3 and TRBJ2-5; 8 nucleotides match TRBD2. Germline V lookup: CDR1 ENHRY, CDR2 SYGVKD. The CDR3 totals 14 residues. With V trimmed by 2 bases and J by 11 bases, 10 bases remained unmatched. The CDR3 sequence is CAISEPSGLGEQYF. In DNA form, the CDR3 reads TGTGCCATCAGTGAGCCTAGCGGGCTTGGGGAGCAGTACTTC.

The chain recombines TRBV2 with TRBJ1-2; maybe TRBD1 (5 bases). This CDR3 has 15 amino acids. Germline loops: CDR1 SNHLY, CDR2 FYNNEI. V was pared by 0 bases and J by 10 bases, with 18 bases between. CDR3 sequence reads: CASSEAEGRPRVYTF. The CDR3 DNA sequence: TGTGCCAGCAGTGAAGCCGAGGGGCGCCCCCGGGTCTACACCTTC.

The rearrangement joins TRBV5-1 to TRBJ1-2; TRBD1 matches 7 bases. This CDR3 region has 14 residues. V was clipped by 0 bases and J by 8 bases; unmatched bases: 7. Germline V gene lookup returns CDR1 SGHRS and CDR2 YFSETQ. The CDR3 is CASSLEWQGEGYTF. The CDR3 coding sequence is TGCGCCAGCAGCTTGGAGTGGCAGGGGGAAGGCTACACCTTC.

The gene calls are TRBV13 and TRBJ2-3; 11 positions match TRBD2. The CDR3 length is 18 residues. The J segment lost 2 bases and the V segment lost 5 bases, leaving 12 bases of the junction unmatched. The germline V gene has CDR1 PRHDT and CDR2 FYEKMQ (reference sequence). The CDR3 sequence: CASSITSGLADSTDTQYF. CDR3 coding DNA: TGTGCCAGCAGCATAACTTCGGGACTAGCGGATTCCACAGATACGCAGTATTTT.

This clone was recorded only once. The chain carries TRBV7-9 and TRBJ1-2; the D gene is possibly TRBD1 (6 bases). The CDR3 extends over 15 amino acids. V was trimmed by 5 bases and J by 2 bases, leaving 15 bases between them. Per germline, CDR1 SEHNR and CDR2 FQNEAQ (reference sequence). The CDR3 region has the DNA TGTGCCAGCAGCCCCGGACAGACCCTCAACTATGGCTACACCTTC. As protein: CASSPGQTLNYGYTF.

The chain uses TRBV6-1 and TRBJ1-2; D is unresolved. The CDR3 loop spans 13 amino acids. From germline, CDR1 is MNHNS and CDR2 SASEGT. V dropped 8 bases and J dropped 5 bases, with 15 bases sitting between them. CDR3 amino acids: CASHDVLLYGYTF. The CDR3 DNA reads as TGTGCCAGCCACGATGTTCTTTTGTATGGCTACACCTTC.

DNA for the CDR3: TGTGCCAGCAAAGGGACAGTGGGAAACTACGAGCAGTACTTC. Its translation is CASKGTVGNYEQYF. This sequence joins TRBV2 and TRBJ2-7, with 7 nucleotides matching TRBD1. The CDR3 is 14 residues long. Unmatched junction bases numbered 9, after V lost 7 bases and J lost 3 bases. Germline loops: CDR1 SNHLY, CDR2 FYNNEI.

The V call is TRBV5-1, the J call TRBJ1-1, with 7 bases fitting TRBD1. CDR3 size: 14 residues. Germline V gene sequence: CDR1 SGHRS, CDR2 YFSETQ. J gave up 7 bases and V 4 bases, and 10 bases lay outside the gene matches. The CDR3 loop is CASSPVVGGNEAFF. CDR3 DNA: TGCGCCAGCAGCCCCGTGGTAGGGGGCAATGAAGCTTTCTTT.

The genes are TRBV6-5 and TRBJ2-4, with 7 bases identical to TRBD1. CDR1 and CDR2 (germline): MNHEY, SVGAGI. The CDR3 spans 15 residues. The V segment lost 6 bases and the J segment 5 bases; nucleotides outside the gene matches: 10. This CDR3 reads CASSNDVGGENIQYF. In nucleotides, the CDR3 is TGTGCCAGCAGCAACGACGTAGGGGGCGAAAACATTCAGTACTTC.

The chain is built from TRBV5-6 and TRBJ2-7; 7 bases align to TRBD2. Looked up from germline, CDR1 is SGHDT and CDR2 is YYEEEE. V shed 0 bases and J 4 bases; nucleotides not matched to a gene: 13. The length of the CDR3 is 17 residues. The CDR3 here is CASSLGSSGGRKYEQYF. The CDR3 region has the DNA TGTGCCAGCAGCTTGGGTTCTTCGGGCGGGAGAAAATACGAGCAGTACTTC.

V usage is TRBV13 and J usage is TRBJ2-7; no reliable D call. The CDR3 runs to 14 residues. The germline V and J ends were trimmed by 4 bases and 3 bases, with 13 bases remaining between them. From germline, CDR1 is PRHDT and CDR2 FYEKMQ (reference sequence). The CDR3 protein is CASSSPDAGYEQYF. In DNA, the CDR3 is TGTGCCAGCAGCTCTCCGGACGCTGGCTACGAGCAGTACTTC.

The genes are TRBV7-9 and TRBJ2-7; D perhaps matches TRBD2 (7 bases). The germline V gene has CDR1 SEHNR and CDR2 FQNEAQ (reference sequence). This CDR3 region has 16 residues. V lost 5 bases and J lost 3, with 20 bases in between. CDR3 DNA sequence: TGTGCCAGCAGCCCCGGACTAGGCGGGGGCCTCTACGAGCAGTACTTC. Translating it yields CASSPGLGGGLYEQYF.

The chain uses TRBV7-9 and TRBJ2-1; 8 bases map to TRBD1. The CDR3 is made up of 12 amino acids. V lost 5 bases and J lost 10; bases outside the gene matches: 4. The germline CDR1 and CDR2 sequences are SEHNR and FQNEAQ (reference sequence). CDR3 in amino acids: CASSARTGEQFF. The CDR3 DNA sequence: TGTGCCAGCAGCGCCCGGACAGGGGAGCAGTTCTTC.

The chain uses TRBV29-1 and TRBJ2-5, with 9 nucleotides matching TRBD2. The CDR3 length is 12 residues. The junction had 5 bases not matched to a gene; V was cut back by 6 bases and J by 6 bases. Germline assignment: CDR1 SQVTM and CDR2 ANQGSEA. CDR3 amino acids: CSVGGLAQTQYF. The DNA of the CDR3 is TGCAGCGTGGGGGGACTAGCACAGACCCAGTACTTC.

The gene calls are TRBV13 and TRBJ1-5; D is unresolved. Looked up from germline, CDR1 is PRHDT and CDR2 is FYEKMQ (reference sequence). This CDR3 spans 12 amino acids. V was trimmed by 3 bases and J by 3 bases, leaving 3 bases between them. The DNA for the CDR3 is TGTGCCAGCAGCTTGACCAATCAGCCCCAGCATTTT. It yields the protein CASSLTNQPQHF.

This chain links TRBV9 with TRBJ2-1; the D gene is possibly TRBD2 (5 bases). Germline V gene lookup returns CDR1 SGDLS and CDR2 YYNGEE. The CDR3 length is 13 residues. Trimming left V 3 bases short and J 4 bases short, with 8 bases between. The CDR3: CASSGRNYNEQFF. The CDR3, as DNA: TGTGCCAGCAGCGGGAGGAATTACAATGAGCAGTTCTTC. Complete variable domain (other parts from reference TRBV9 and TRBJ2-1): DSGVTQTPKHLITATGQRVTLRCSPRSGDLSVYWYQQSLDQGLQFLIQYYNGEERAKGNILERFSAQQFPDLHSELNLSSLELGDSALYFCASSGRNYNEQFFGPGTRLTVL.

This chain uses TRBV27 with TRBJ2-2, with D perhaps being TRBD1 or TRBD2 (5 bases each). CDR3 size: 15 residues. Germline lookup yields CDR1 MNHEY and CDR2 SMNVEV (reference sequence). Trimming took 3 bases from V and 3 from J, leaving 11 bases between them. The CDR3 nucleotides read TGTGCCAGCAGTTTCGGGACCTATCACACCGGGGAGCTGTTTTTT. Its translation: CASSFGTYHTGELFF.

The chain links TRBV14 to TRBJ1-4, with no clear D. The CDR3 covers 16 residues. The V end was cut by 1 base, the J end by 5 bases, with 14 bases between. From germline, CDR1 is SGHDN and CDR2 FVKESK. The CDR3 region has the DNA TGTGCCAGCAGCCAAGCCCCGGGCGGGCCGAATGAAAAACTGTTTTTT. Residues: CASSQAPGGPNEKLFF.

This clone was seen a single time. The chain combines TRBV4-1 with TRBJ2-7; possibly TRBD2 for D (6 bases). Looked up from germline, CDR1 is MGHRA and CDR2 is YSYEKL. The CDR3 covers 16 residues. Trimming stripped 1 base from V and 4 bases from J, with 17 bases between. The CDR3 sequence: CASSQVGGAAGYEQYF. The DNA for the CDR3 is TGCGCCAGCAGCCAAGTCGGCGGAGCCGCGGGGTACGAGCAGTACTTC.

The J gene is TRBJ1-5, the V gene TRBV28; D gene uncertain. V was clipped by 5 bases and J by 0 bases, with 11 bases between them. CDR3 length: 15 amino acids. The germline V gene has CDR1 MDHEN and CDR2 SYDVKM. CDR3 nucleotide sequence: TGTGCCAGCAGTCCCACATTGATTAGCAATCAGCCCCAGCATTTT. It specifies CASSPTLISNQPQHF.

This chain joins TRBV28 and TRBJ2-7; D is uncertain. This CDR3 contains 15 residues. Germline V gene data show CDR1 as MDHEN and CDR2 as SYDVKM. V lost 3 bases and J lost 3, with 15 bases in between. Here the CDR3 DNA reads TGTGCCAGCAGTTTTTCTCTCCCGTTAAGCTACGAGCAGTACTTC. This gives the protein CASSFSLPLSYEQYF.

This chain uses TRBV2 with TRBJ2-2; 9 positions agree with TRBD1. Trimming cost V 6 bases and J 7 bases; bases outside gene matches: 3. CDR1 is SNHLY and CDR2 is FYNNEI in the germline V gene. This CDR3 comprises 13 residues. The CDR3 bases are TGTGCCAGCAGCTTGACAGGGGGCGGGGAGCTGTTTTTT. Amino acids: CASSLTGGGELFF.

This chain links TRBV10-1 with TRBJ2-1, with D perhaps given as TRBD1 or TRBD2 (5 bases each). Germline lookup yields CDR1 WNHNN and CDR2 SYGVQD (reference sequence). The length of the CDR3 is 15 residues. Trimming pared 0 bases from V and 5 bases from J, leaving 11 bases between. The chain's CDR3 is CASSESRDPDNEQFF. The CDR3 DNA is TGCGCCAGCAGTGAGTCGAGGGACCCCGACAATGAGCAGTTCTTC.

V usage is TRBV7-9 and J usage is TRBJ2-1; 8 nucleotides line up with TRBD1. Germline values: CDR1 SEHNR, CDR2 FQNEAQ (reference sequence). The V gene end was trimmed by 5 bases and the J gene end by 7 bases; junction bases not matched to a gene: 1. This CDR3 spans 12 amino acids. The CDR3 sequence: CASSRQGNEQFF. CDR3 sequence (DNA): TGTGCCAGCAGCCGACAGGGGAATGAGCAGTTCTTC.

The chain uses TRBV28 and TRBJ1-1, with D possibly being TRBD1 (5 bases). The V end lost 6 bases, the J end lost 3 bases, and 11 bases lay between the germline ends. In germline, CDR1 is MDHEN, CDR2 SYDVKM. The length of the CDR3 is 13 residues. The CDR3 region has the DNA TGTGCCAGCAGACACAGGAGATACACTGAAGCTTTCTTT. It is translated as CASRHRRYTEAFF.

The chain is built from TRBV5-1 and TRBJ2-5; 12 bases are shared with TRBD2. The closer fit of TRBJ2-7 to the DNA end suggests the J call may be wrong. CDR3 length: 15 amino acids. Germline CDR1 SGHRS, CDR2 YFSETQ. CDR3 sequence reads: CASSVTSGSSYEQYF. For the CDR3, the DNA is TGCGCCAGCAGCGTGACTAGCGGGAGCTCCTACGAGCAGTACTTC.

The gene calls are TRBV6-1 and TRBJ2-7, with D maybe TRBD2 (5 bases). CDR1 and CDR2 (germline): MNHNS, SASEGT. V lost 1 base, J lost 6 bases, and 22 bases lay in between. The CDR3 extends over 17 amino acids. The CDR3 is CASSEVAGGPRRGEQYF. CDR3 DNA sequence: TGTGCCAGCAGTGAAGTCGCAGGAGGCCCCAGACGGGGCGAGCAGTACTTC.

The V call is TRBV27, the J call TRBJ1-2, with 7 bases lining up with TRBD1. CDR1 is MNHEY, CDR2 SMNVEV, per germline (reference sequence). Trimming at V came to 4 bases and at J to 8 bases, leaving 4 bases not matched to a gene. The length of the CDR3 is 12 residues. CDR3 bases: TGTGCCAGCAGTTCTCACAGGGGAGGCTACACCTTC. Residues: CASSSHRGGYTF.